Listed below are T cell receptor beta chains from one sample, sequenced in a study of CD8 T cells in Susac syndrome. TCRdb reprocessed the immunoSEQ multiplex PCR reads via MiXCR and lists one record per CDR3 protein. The top ten clones hold 0.2% to 0.25% of a sample with about 150,000 distinct CDR3 sequences, around 95% of them seen once. The sequenced sample was CD8+ T cells from PBMCs. These receptors all come from a human donor with multiple sclerosis. Both conserved end residues are part of each CDR3. D genes are given only for firm matches. The size of a clone is reported for some rows only, either as once, few or many, or as a class for expanded clones.

>-|TRBJ1-5|-|TRBV23-1
CASSQSRTVGQPQHF
TGCGCCAGCAGTCAAAGCAGGACCGTTGGGCAGCCCCAGCATTTT
>-|TRBJ1-1|-|TRBV9
CASSAPPSEVNTEAFF
TGTGCCAGCAGCGCTCCACCCTCGGAGGTGAACACTGAAGCTTTCTTT
>-|TRBJ2-7|-|TRBV20-1
CSARDPGLSSYEQYF
TGCAGTGCTAGAGATCCCGGCCTTAGCTCCTACGAGCAGTACTTC
>TRBD1|TRBJ1-1|-|TRBV9
CASSVAPTGSGRRNTEAFF
TGTGCCAGCAGCGTAGCTCCGACAGGGTCAGGTAGAAGAAACACTGAAGCTTTCTTT
>-|TRBJ2-5|-|TRBV5-4
CASSIHPRETQYF
TGTGCCAGCAGCATACATCCCCGAGAGACCCAGTACTTC
>-|TRBJ2-7|once|TRBV11-3
CASSLGRGHTYEQYF
TGTGCCAGCAGCCTCGGACGGGGGCACACCTACGAGCAGTACTTC
>-|TRBJ1-1|-|TRBV12-3/TRBV12-4
CASRPGETEAFF
TGTGCCAGCAGGCCAGGGGAAACTGAAGCTTTCTTT
>-|TRBJ2-3|-|TRBV25-1
CASSEAGDTQYF
TGTGCCAGCAGTGAGGCGGGGGATACGCAGTATTTT
>-|TRBJ1-3|-|TRBV12-3/TRBV12-4
CASSLSGGRNTIYF
TGTGCCAGCAGTCTCTCGGGGGGGAGAAACACCATATATTTT
>-|TRBJ1-4|-|TRBV5-1
CASSSNLRAPREKLFF
TGCGCCAGCAGCTCGAACCTCCGGGCGCCAAGGGAAAAACTGTTTTTT
>-|TRBJ1-2|-|TRBV2
CASSDRALGYGYTF
TGTGCCAGCAGTGACAGGGCCTTAGGCTATGGCTACACCTTC
>-|TRBJ2-1|-|TRBV12-3/TRBV12-4
CASSFSAGAYNEQFF
TGTGCCAGCAGTTTCTCGGCAGGGGCCTACAATGAGCAGTTCTTC
>-|TRBJ2-5|-|TRBV20-1
CSARMGEQETQYF
TGCAGTGCTAGAATGGGAGAACAAGAGACCCAGTACTTC
>-|TRBJ2-1|-|TRBV14
CASSQALRLTEFF
TGTGCCAGCAGCCAAGCCCTACGGCTCACTGAGTTCTTC
>-|TRBJ1-1|-|TRBV29-1
CSVEVNTEAFF
TGCAGCGTTGAAGTGAACACTGAAGCTTTCTTT
>TRBD1|TRBJ2-1|-|TRBV4-1
CASSLNRGYNEQFF
TGCGCCAGCAGCCTTAACAGGGGATACAATGAGCAGTTCTTC
>-|TRBJ1-2|-|TRBV9
CASSVAWTGYTF
TGTGCCAGCAGCGTAGCTTGGACGGGCTACACCTTC
>TRBD1|TRBJ1-5|-|TRBV9
CASSSGQVNQPQHF
TGTGCCAGCAGCTCGGGACAGGTCAATCAGCCCCAGCATTTT
>TRBD2|TRBJ2-3|-|TRBV28
CASSSPRSAGGQNTQYF
TGTGCCAGCAGTTCTCCCAGAAGCGCGGGGGGGCAAAATACGCAGTATTTT
>-|TRBJ2-3|few|TRBV11-2
CASSPGGTDTQYF
TGTGCCAGCAGCCCTGGGGGCACAGATACGCAGTATTTT
>TRBD1|TRBJ2-7|-|TRBV7-9
CASSSAMRTGSEQYF
TGTGCCAGCAGCTCGGCTATGAGGACAGGGAGCGAGCAGTACTTC
>-|TRBJ2-3|-|TRBV9
CASTIGGGGSDTQYF
TGTGCCAGCACCATTGGGGGCGGGGGTAGTGATACGCAGTATTTT
>-|TRBJ1-2|-|TRBV20-1
CSARDMTQERYGYTF
TGCAGTGCTAGAGATATGACCCAGGAGAGATATGGCTACACCTTC
>TRBD1|TRBJ1-1|-|TRBV5-1
CASSAGTGLSTEAFF
TGCGCCAGCAGCGCCGGGACAGGGTTGAGCACTGAAGCTTTCTTT
>-|TRBJ2-7|-|TRBV5-1
CASSLRGGSSYEQYF
TGCGCCAGCAGCTTGCGAGGCGGAAGCTCCTACGAGCAGTACTTC
>-|TRBJ1-1|-|TRBV7-2
CASSLSRDFF
TGTGCCAGCAGCTTATCGAGGGATTTCTTT
>-|TRBJ2-7|few|TRBV7-8
CASSVGTPSYEQYF
TGTGCCAGCAGCGTTGGGACACCTTCCTACGAGCAGTACTTC
>-|TRBJ1-1|-|TRBV9
CASSVAGVGTEAFF
TGTGCCAGCAGCGTAGCAGGGGTAGGGACTGAAGCTTTCTTT
>TRBD1|TRBJ1-5|-|TRBV28
CASSYRGRGNQPQHF
TGTGCCAGCAGCTACAGGGGTAGGGGCAATCAGCCCCAGCATTTT
>-|TRBJ2-2|once|TRBV5-1
CASSLEGTGELFF
TGCGCCAGCAGCTTGGAAGGGACCGGGGAGCTGTTTTTT
>-|TRBJ2-7|-|TRBV30
CAWSAGEGEQYF
TGTGCCTGGAGTGCGGGGGAAGGCGAGCAGTACTTC
>TRBD1|TRBJ1-1|-|TRBV29-1
CSVEVVLDRATTEAFF
TGCAGCGTTGAAGTAGTCTTAGACAGGGCGACCACTGAAGCTTTCTTT
>-|TRBJ2-3|-|TRBV27
CASSWAAGTDTQYF
TGTGCCAGCAGTTGGGCGGCGGGCACAGATACGCAGTATTTT
>-|TRBJ1-3|-|TRBV2
CASSDIGSGNTIYF
TGTGCCAGCAGTGATATAGGATCTGGAAACACCATATATTTT
>-|TRBJ2-7|-|TRBV20-1
CSARDLRGSYFEQYF
TGCAGTGCTAGAGATCTAAGGGGTAGTTATTTCGAGCAGTACTTC
>-|TRBJ2-6|-|TRBV10-3
CAIRSGGGANVLTF
TGTGCCATCAGGTCCGGCGGGGGGGCCAACGTCCTGACTTTC
>-|TRBJ2-1|-|TRBV13
CASSSRLDSYNEQFF
TGTGCCAGCAGCTCCCGGCTCGACAGCTACAATGAGCAGTTCTTC
>-|TRBJ1-1|-|TRBV9
CASSVAGDTEAFF
TGTGCCAGCAGCGTAGCTGGGGACACTGAAGCTTTCTTT
>-|TRBJ1-6|-|TRBV5-6
CASSGGPMLWDNSPLHF
TGTGCCAGCAGCGGGGGGCCCATGCTCTGGGATAATTCACCCCTCCACTTT
>TRBD1|TRBJ2-5|-|TRBV6-2/TRBV6-3
CASSYGTAQETQYF
TGTGCCAGCAGTTACGGGACAGCACAAGAGACCCAGTACTTC
>TRBD1|TRBJ2-7|-|TRBV7-9
CASSFRDREPYEQYF
TGTGCCAGCAGCTTTAGGGACAGGGAGCCCTACGAGCAGTACTTC
>TRBD1|TRBJ2-7|-|TRBV5-4
CASSLYRGDEQYF
TGTGCCAGCAGCCTTTACAGGGGTGACGAGCAGTACTTC
>-|TRBJ1-6|-|TRBV14
CASSQGWRSSYNSPLHF
TGTGCCAGCAGCCAAGGTTGGAGGAGCTCCTATAATTCACCCCTCCACTTT
>-|TRBJ2-5|-|TRBV4-2
CASSQIRDQQETQYF
TGTGCCAGCAGCCAGATCCGGGACCAGCAAGAGACCCAGTACTTC